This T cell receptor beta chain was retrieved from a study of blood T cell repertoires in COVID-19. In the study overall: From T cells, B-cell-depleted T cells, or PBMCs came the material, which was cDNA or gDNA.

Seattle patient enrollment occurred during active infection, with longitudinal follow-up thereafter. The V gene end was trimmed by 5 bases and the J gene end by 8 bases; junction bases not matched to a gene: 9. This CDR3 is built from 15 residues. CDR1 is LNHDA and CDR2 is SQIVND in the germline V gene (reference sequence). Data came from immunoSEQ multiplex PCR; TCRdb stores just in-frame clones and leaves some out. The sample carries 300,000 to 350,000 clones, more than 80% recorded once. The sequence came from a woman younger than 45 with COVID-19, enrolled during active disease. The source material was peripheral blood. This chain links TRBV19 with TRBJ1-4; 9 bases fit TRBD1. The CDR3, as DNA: TGTGCCAGTAGTGCCTACAGGGGGCGAGAGGAAAAACTGTTTTTT. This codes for CASSAYRGREEKLFF.